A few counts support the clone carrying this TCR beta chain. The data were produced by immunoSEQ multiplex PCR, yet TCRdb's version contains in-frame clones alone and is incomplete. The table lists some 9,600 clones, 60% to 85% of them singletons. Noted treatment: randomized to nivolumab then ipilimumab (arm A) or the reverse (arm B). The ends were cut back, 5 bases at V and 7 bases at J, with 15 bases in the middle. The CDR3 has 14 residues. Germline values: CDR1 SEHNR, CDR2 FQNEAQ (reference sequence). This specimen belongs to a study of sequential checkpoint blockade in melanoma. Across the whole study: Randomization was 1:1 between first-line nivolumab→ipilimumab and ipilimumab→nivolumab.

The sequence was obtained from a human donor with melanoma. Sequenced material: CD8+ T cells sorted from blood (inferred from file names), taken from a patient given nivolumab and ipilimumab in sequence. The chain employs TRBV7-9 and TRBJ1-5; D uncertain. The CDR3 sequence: CASSQDGGYQPQHF. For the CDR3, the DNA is TGTGCCAGCAGCCAAGATGGAGGGTACCAGCCCCAGCATTTT.